Shown below are 11 T cell receptor beta chains from a single sample sequenced in a study of blood T cell repertoires in COVID-19. The data were produced by immunoSEQ multiplex PCR, yet TCRdb's version contains in-frame clones alone and is incomplete. The table includes roughly 300,000 clones, roughly four fifths detected once. Sample: peripheral blood. Receptors were obtained from a woman aged 45 to 65 who had recovered from COVID-19.

This clone showed up many times. V usage is TRBV9 and J usage is TRBJ1-1; D might be TRBD1 (5 bases). The germline V gene has CDR1 SGDLS and CDR2 YYNGEE. The V gene lost 0 bases and the J gene lost 1 base, with 13 bases spanning the gap. The CDR3 has 16 amino acids. The CDR3 region is CASSVEGRAANTEAFF. CDR3 nucleotide sequence: TGTGCCAGCAGCGTAGAGGGCAGGGCTGCGAACACTGAAGCTTTCTTT.

Worth noting for this clone: The sample contains more than one DNA sequence encoding this CDR3. This sequence joins TRBV2 and TRBJ2-1; 14 bases match TRBD2. Looked up from germline, CDR1 is SNHLY and CDR2 is FYNNEI. CDR3 length: 15 amino acids. The ends lost 6 bases at V and 4 bases at J; junction bases unmatched: 2. CDR3 region: CASRGLAGVYNEQFF. Here the CDR3 DNA reads TGTGCCAGCAGGGGACTAGCGGGAGTTTACAATGAGCAGTTCTTC.

The chain recombines TRBV19 with TRBJ2-2, with D perhaps TRBD2 (5 bases). The V and J ends lost 3 bases and 5 bases respectively, with 7 bases between them. CDR3 length: 13 residues. Germline CDR1 LNHDA, CDR2 SQIVND (reference sequence). The CDR3 DNA reads TGTGCCAGTAGTATTGGGAGAACCGGGGAGCTGTTTTTT. This gives the protein CASSIGRTGELFF.

The chain recombines TRBV19 with TRBJ2-1, with 7 bases lining up with TRBD2. This CDR3 comprises 14 residues. CDR1 LNHDA and CDR2 SQIVND come from the germline V gene (reference sequence). Germline trimming cut 3 bases from V and 7 bases from J; bases unmatched to any gene: 6. The CDR3 DNA reads as TGTGCCAGTAGTATGTCCGGGGGGATTAATGAGCAGTTCTTC. Translation gives CASSMSGGINEQFF.

The chain joins TRBV13 to TRBJ2-1; 7 bases fit TRBD2. This CDR3 spans 14 amino acids. V lost 8 bases and J lost 7; bases outside the gene matches: 11. CDR1 and CDR2 (germline): PRHDT, FYEKMQ (reference sequence). CDR3 DNA sequence: TGTGCCAGCCTATTAGCGGGCGGTGGGAATGAGCAGTTCTTC. Translation gives CASLLAGGGNEQFF.

The sample holds a few counts of this clone. The chain couples TRBV2 to TRBJ2-2; TRBD2 matches at 8 bases. From germline, CDR1 is SNHLY and CDR2 FYNNEI. The CDR3 runs to 14 residues. V gave up 8 bases and J gave up 0 bases; unmatched junction bases: 2. CDR3 DNA sequence: TGTGCCAGCGGTAGCGGGGCGAACACCGGGGAGCTGTTTTTT. Encoded protein: CASGSGANTGELFF.

The V and J genes are TRBV18 and TRBJ1-4; D unresolved. Germline V gives CDR1 KGHSH, CDR2 LQKENI. Trimming pared 0 bases from V and 3 bases from J, leaving 11 bases between. The CDR3 is 16 residues long. The CDR3: CASSPPLGGPNEKLFF. The CDR3 bases are TGTGCCAGCTCACCACCCCTCGGAGGACCTAATGAAAAACTGTTTTTT.

This chain connects TRBV6-5 to TRBJ1-4; 10 nucleotides match TRBD1. V lost 4 bases and J lost 6; bases outside the gene matches: 2. Germline CDR1 and CDR2: MNHEY and SVGAGI. CDR3 length equals 14 residues. The DNA for the CDR3 is TGTGCCAGCAGTTCCGGGACAGGGGATGAAAAACTGTTTTTT. Translated, it gives CASSSGTGDEKLFF.

The chain is built from TRBV4-1 and TRBJ1-4; no clear D. The CDR3 totals 13 residues. V was pared by 1 base and J by 8 bases, with 8 bases between. Germline V gives CDR1 MGHRA, CDR2 YSYEKL. Here the CDR3 reads CASSQVGEEKLFF. CDR3 in DNA: TGCGCCAGCAGCCAAGTAGGAGAAGAAAAACTGTTTTTT.

This rearrangement joins TRBV5-5 to TRBJ2-5, with a weak D call TRBD1 (7 bases). The germline V gene encodes CDR1 SGHKS and CDR2 YYEKEE (reference sequence). V dropped 4 bases and J dropped 4 bases, with 20 bases sitting between them. CDR3 size: 16 residues. The CDR3 protein is CASSANRQGLGETQYF. The CDR3 nucleotides read TGTGCCAGCAGCGCTAACCGACAGGGACTGGGAGAGACCCAGTACTTC.

The chain recombines TRBV6-6 with TRBJ2-7, with TRBD1 matching 11 bases. Germline loops: CDR1 MNHNY, CDR2 SVGAGI (reference sequence). V shed 6 bases, J shed 4 bases, and the junction held 5 bases outside the gene matches. The CDR3 covers 14 residues. This CDR3 reads CASSRGQGAYEQYF. The CDR3 coding sequence is TGTGCCAGCAGCCGAGGACAGGGGGCATACGAGCAGTACTTC.